This TCR beta chain was captured in a study of brain T cells in children with intractable seizures. The CDR3 loop spans 16 amino acids. The V gene lost 6 bases and the J gene lost 0 bases, with 15 bases spanning the gap. The germline V gene encodes CDR1 SNHLY and CDR2 FYNNEI. The assay was immunoSEQ multiplex PCR, and TCRdb's table has in-frame clones only and misses some. The sample lists 60,000 to 85,000 clones, 90% to 95% occurring once. This chain connects TRBV2 to TRBJ2-4, with a weak D call TRBD1 (6 bases). This TCR came from a boy under two years old with tuberous sclerosis and intractable seizures. This specimen was peripheral blood, taken at surgery. CDR3 nucleotides: TGTGCCAGCAGGAAGGACAGCCTTGTAGCCAAAAACATTCAGTACTTC. Amino acids: CASRKDSLVAKNIQYF.